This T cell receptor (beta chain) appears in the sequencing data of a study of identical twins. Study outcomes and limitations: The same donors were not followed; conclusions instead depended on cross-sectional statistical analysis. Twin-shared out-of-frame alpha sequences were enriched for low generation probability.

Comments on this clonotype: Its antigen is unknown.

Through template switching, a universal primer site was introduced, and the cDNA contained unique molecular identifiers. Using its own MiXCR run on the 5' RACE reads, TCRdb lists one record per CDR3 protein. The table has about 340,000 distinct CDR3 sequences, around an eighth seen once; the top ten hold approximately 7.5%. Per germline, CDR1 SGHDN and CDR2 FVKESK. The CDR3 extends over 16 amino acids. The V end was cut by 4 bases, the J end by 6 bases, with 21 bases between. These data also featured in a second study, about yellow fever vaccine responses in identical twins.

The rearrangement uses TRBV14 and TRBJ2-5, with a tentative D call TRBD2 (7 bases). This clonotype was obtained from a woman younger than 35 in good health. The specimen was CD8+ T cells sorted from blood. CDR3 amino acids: CASSPNVTGRVKTQYF. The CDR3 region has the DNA TGTGCCAGCAGCCCGAATGTTACAGGGAGGGTGAAGACCCAGTACTTC.